Listed below are T cell receptor beta chains from one sample, sequenced in a study of cytomegalovirus exposure and HLA in healthy donors. The method was immunoSEQ multiplex PCR; TCRdb's version includes in-frame clones alone and lacks a portion of them. This listing includes 65,000 to 95,000 clones. Material for sequencing was PBMCs. The receptors stem from a female donor in good health and CMV-seropositive. Both conserved end residues are part of each CDR3. The order of the fields is J gene, D gene, V gene, CDR3 DNA, CDR3 protein. D genes are given only for firm matches.

J: TRBJ2-7; D: TRBD1; V: TRBV5-4; DNA: TGTGCCAGCAGCCCCGGACAGGGTTCCTACGAGCAGTACTTC; CDR3: CASSPGQGSYEQYF
J: TRBJ1-1; D: .; V: TRBV6-5; DNA: TGTGCCAGCAGATACAACCGGGGGAGGAAGACTGAAGCTTTCTTT; CDR3: CASRYNRGRKTEAFF
J: TRBJ2-4; D: TRBD1; V: TRBV5-6; DNA: TGTGCCAGCAGCTTGGTCAGGGGGACTCAGTACTTC; CDR3: CASSLVRGTQYF
J: TRBJ2-5; D: .; V: TRBV7-3; DNA: TGTGCCAGCAGCTTATTAGGGACACCTAAAGAGACCCAGTACTTC; CDR3: CASSLLGTPKETQYF
J: TRBJ2-1; D: TRBD2; V: TRBV10-2; DNA: TGCGCCAGCAGTCTCCTAGCGGGTACGAAGAAGCAGTTCTTC; CDR3: CASSLLAGTKKQFF
J: TRBJ2-3; D: TRBD2; V: TRBV5-4; DNA: TGTGCCAGCAGCCCCCCTGGGGCGGGGGGTTTGACAGATACGCAGTATTTT; CDR3: CASSPPGAGGLTDTQYF
J: TRBJ2-7; D: TRBD1; V: TRBV30; DNA: TGTGCCTGGAGTGTGGGACAGGGGGCCTACGAGCAGTACTTC; CDR3: CAWSVGQGAYEQYF
J: TRBJ2-5; D: .; V: TRBV29-1; DNA: TGCAGCGTTGAAGAAAGACAGGTAGAGACCCAGTACTTC; CDR3: CSVEERQVETQYF
J: TRBJ2-3; D: .; V: TRBV7-2; DNA: TGTGCCAGCAGCTTAGGCGGGGGCGGCGCAGATACGCAGTATTTT; CDR3: CASSLGGGGADTQYF
J: TRBJ2-3; D: TRBD2; V: TRBV10-1; DNA: TGCGCCAGCAGTGCGACTAGCGGGGGGGCAGATACGCAGTATTTT; CDR3: CASSATSGGADTQYF
J: TRBJ2-7; D: TRBD2; V: TRBV7-9; DNA: TGTGCCAGCAGCTTAGATGGGAAGCGGGAGGGGACCGAGCAGTACTTC; CDR3: CASSLDGKREGTEQYF
J: TRBJ1-2; D: TRBD1; V: TRBV28; DNA: TGTGCCAGCAGTTTATTAGGACAGGGAGTAGGCTACACCTTC; CDR3: CASSLLGQGVGYTF
J: TRBJ2-3; D: TRBD2; V: TRBV29-1; DNA: TGCAGCGGCGGACTAGCGGGGGGGCCGGATACGCAGTATTTT; CDR3: CSGGLAGGPDTQYF